This T cell receptor beta chain was observed in a study of blood T cell repertoires in COVID-19 (dated by TCRdb to about 2020). Regarding the complete study: Samples covering the acute and convalescent phases of COVID-19 were provided by collaborators in the United States, Italy and Spain. The material from the prospective study consisted of cDNA or gDNA derived from T cells, B-cell-depleted T cells, or PBMCs. Where available, HLA class I and class II types were taken from metadata supplied by the sample provider and were not determined by assay-based typing. Sample metadata almost always included a de-identified subject ID, COVID-19 status, age in years and sex. Samples came from the ongoing ImmuneRACE study (first 160 participants) plus 1,254 subjects from 6 global collaborators. The dataset comprised deeply sampled blood TCRbeta repertoires from subjects exposed to, actively infected with, or recovered from COVID-19. The repertoires were released in a freely available public database meant as a resource for research on the immune response to SARS-CoV-2. Overall results and qualifications from the work: Clinical and demographic metadata were provided uncurated, with the amount varying by source and participant.

As to this clone: Its antigen target is currently unknown. Base qualities were left out, and no much larger clone turns up one base away.

Collaborating institutions collected whole blood in K2EDTA tubes following their own protocols. For TCRbeta analysis, collaborators shipped samples in one of three forms: frozen whole blood, isolated PBMCs, or DNA extracted from either of those sample types. From V the trimming removes 6 bases and from J it removes 4 bases, while the gene matches leave 1 base of the junction unaccounted for. CDR1 and CDR2, looked up from the germline V gene, are MDHEN and SYDVKM. From its cysteine to its phenylalanine, the CDR3 spans 13 amino acids. The entry retains the CDR3 DNA only, 39 bases that are in frame from base 1. TCRbeta CDR3 regions were amplified from genomic DNA by means of the immunoSEQ Assay, a bias-controlled multiplex PCR. The original pipeline was this. Within the assay, amplification of reference gene primers was used to estimate how many nucleated cells each sample contained. To quantify the absolute abundance of each unique TCRbeta CDR3 rearrangement, sequence reads were collapsed and filtered. For each sample, productive Simpson clonality was calculated by taking the square root of Simpson's diversity index across productive rearrangements. TCRdb holds this immuneACCESS table with in-frame rearrangements only. Some clones are missing; in checked studies, unresolved V genes explain under half, and the rest has no known cause. V, J and clone size are taken as reported in that table, and D and trimming were inferred from the DNA itself. The sample records 85,000 to 130,000 clones, 65% to 90% of which are singletons. Under 5.5% of the sample is in the top ten clones.

The rearrangement combines TRBV28 with TRBJ2-7, with 12 junctional bases fitting TRBD2. The specimen sequenced was peripheral blood. This TCR was sampled from a man aged 55-75 years with acute or convalescent COVID-19. The CDR3 reads as follows: CASRLAGGYEQYF. In nucleotides, the sequence is TGTGCCAGCAGACTAGCGGGAGGATACGAGCAGTACTTC.